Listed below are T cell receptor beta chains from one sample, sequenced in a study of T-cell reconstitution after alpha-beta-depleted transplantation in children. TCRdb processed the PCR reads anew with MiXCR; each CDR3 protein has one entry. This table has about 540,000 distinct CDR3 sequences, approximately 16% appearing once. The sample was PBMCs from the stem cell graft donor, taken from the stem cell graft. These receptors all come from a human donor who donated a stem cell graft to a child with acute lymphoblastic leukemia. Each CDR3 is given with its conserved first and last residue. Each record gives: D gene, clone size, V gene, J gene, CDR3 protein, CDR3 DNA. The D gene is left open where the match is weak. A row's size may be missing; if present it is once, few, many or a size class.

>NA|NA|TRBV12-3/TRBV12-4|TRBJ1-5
CASSTTDRLNQPQHF
TGTGCCAGCAGTACAACAGACAGGCTCAATCAGCCCCAGCATTTT
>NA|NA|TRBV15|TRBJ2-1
CATSRAEREQFF
TGTGCCACCAGCAGAGCAGAGAGGGAGCAGTTCTTC
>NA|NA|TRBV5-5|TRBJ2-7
CASSLGGHYEQYF
TGTGCCAGCAGCTTGGGGGGCCATTACGAGCAGTACTTC
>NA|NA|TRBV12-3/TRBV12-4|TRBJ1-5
CASSSGEELSNQPQHF
TGTGCCAGCAGTTCTGGGGAGGAACTGAGCAATCAGCCCCAGCATTTT
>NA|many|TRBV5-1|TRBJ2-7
CASSLGPYRAYEQYF
TGCGCCAGCAGCTTGGGGCCCTATCGGGCCTACGAGCAGTACTTC
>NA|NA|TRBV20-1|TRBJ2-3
CSAQRSPSTDTQYF
TGCAGTGCTCAGCGGAGCCCTAGCACAGATACGCAGTATTTT
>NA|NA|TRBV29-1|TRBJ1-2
CSVEETGRSNYGYTF
TGCAGCGTTGAAGAGACAGGCCGATCTAACTATGGCTACACCTTC
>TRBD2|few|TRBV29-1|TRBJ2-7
CSVWGGGKYPYEQYF
TGCAGCGTTTGGGGGGGTGGGAAGTACCCCTACGAGCAGTACTTC
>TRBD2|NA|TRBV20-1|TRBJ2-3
CSVVLLADSSTDTQYF
TGCAGTGTGGTCCTCCTAGCGGATTCTAGCACAGATACGCAGTATTTT
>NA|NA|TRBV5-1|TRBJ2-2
CASSFRLVNTGELFF
TGCGCCAGCAGCTTTCGGTTAGTGAACACCGGGGAGCTGTTTTTT
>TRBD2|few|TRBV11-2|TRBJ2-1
CASSFSGTSGIGGRRYNEQFF
TGTGCCAGCAGCTTTTCGGGGACTAGCGGGATTGGGGGGAGGAGGTACAATGAGCAGTTCTTC
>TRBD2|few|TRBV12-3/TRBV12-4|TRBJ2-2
CASVGLAGSGELFF
TGTGCCAGCGTGGGACTAGCGGGCTCCGGGGAGCTGTTTTTT
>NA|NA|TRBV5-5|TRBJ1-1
CASSLVIVGAEAFF
TGTGCCAGCAGTCTCGTGATCGTAGGAGCTGAAGCTTTCTTT
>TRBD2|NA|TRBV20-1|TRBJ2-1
CSARTLAGASNEQFF
TGCAGTGCTAGGACACTAGCGGGAGCGAGTAATGAGCAGTTCTTC
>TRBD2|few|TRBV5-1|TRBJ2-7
CASSPGLADSSYEQYF
TGCGCCAGCAGCCCGGGACTAGCGGACAGCTCCTACGAGCAGTACTTC
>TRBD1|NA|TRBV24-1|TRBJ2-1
CATSDLPWTGEGGRHNEQFF
TGTGCCACCAGTGATTTGCCTTGGACAGGGGAGGGGGGACGACACAATGAGCAGTTCTTC
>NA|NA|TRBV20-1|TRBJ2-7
CSAIPAEESSYEQYF
TGCAGTGCTATACCGGCGGAGGAGAGCTCCTACGAGCAGTACTTC
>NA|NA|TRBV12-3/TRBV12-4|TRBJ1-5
CASSSSRTFYSNQPQHF
TGTGCCAGCAGTTCCTCCAGGACCTTCTATAGCAATCAGCCCCAGCATTTT
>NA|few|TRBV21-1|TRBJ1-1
CASSKLTCTEAFF
TGTGCCAGCAGCAAACTAACATGTACTGAAGCTTTCTTT
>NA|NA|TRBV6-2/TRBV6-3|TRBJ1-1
CASSLGGIWTEAFF
TGTGCCAGCAGTCTGGGAGGGATATGGACTGAAGCTTTCTTT